Below, 22 T cell receptor beta chains from the same sample are listed, as sequenced in a study of shared clonotypes between healthy human individuals (dated by TCRdb to the early 2020s). The library was made by the immunoSEQ multiplex PCR assay. What TCRdb holds here is the immuneACCESS table cut down to in-frame rearrangements. Part of the clones is not present; checked against another copy, under half of the missing clones reflect an unresolved V gene, and the others are unexplained. For this sample the table gives roughly 2.5 million clones, of which just over 90% were detected only once. The ten most abundant clones make up over 0.12% of the sample. Material: naive CD4+ T cells sorted from blood. What the cell subset or site label conveys for this sample: CD45RA+ positively selected. The source is a young man in good health.

This clone came up once. Other nucleotide sequences in the sample specify the same CDR3. V and J are TRBV2 and TRBJ1-2, with D possibly matching TRBD1 (6 bases). The CDR3 runs to 14 residues. Germline V CDR1 and CDR2: SNHLY, FYNNEI. Trimming shortened V by 3 bases and J by 4 bases, and 12 bases separated the two germline ends. This CDR3 reads CASSDRGLGYGYTF. The CDR3 region has the DNA TGTGCCAGCAGTGACCGGGGGCTCGGCTATGGCTACACCTTC.

This clone has just one count. The chain carries TRBV28 and TRBJ2-5; tentative D call: TRBD2 (7 bases). The V end lost 4 bases, the J end lost 4 bases, and 16 bases lay between the germline ends. The CDR3 is 15 amino acids. The germline V gene encodes CDR1 MDHEN and CDR2 SYDVKM. CDR3 sequence: CASSWEAGEGETQYF. CDR3 coding DNA: TGTGCCAGCAGTTGGGAGGCAGGGGAGGGAGAGACCCAGTACTTC. The full variable domain, in which reference TRBV28 and TRBJ2-5 provide the parts outside the CDR3, is DVKVTQSSRYLVKRTGEKVFLECVQDMDHENMFWYRQDPGLGLRLIYFSYDVKMKEKGDIPEGYSVSREKKERFSLILESASTNQTSMYLCASSWEAGEGETQYFGPGTRLLVL.

A single count supports this clone. For the CDR3, the DNA is TGTGCCAGCAGAACTAGCGGGAGAAATGAGCAGTTCTTC. Protein: CASRTSGRNEQFF. The genes are TRBV6-5 and TRBJ2-1; TRBD2 matches 11 bases. The ends lost 6 bases at V and 7 bases at J; junction bases unmatched: 2. The CDR3 consists of 13 residues. Per the germline V gene, CDR1 is MNHEY and CDR2 is SVGAGI.

The chain joins TRBV6-6 to TRBJ2-7; perhaps TRBD2 as D (5 bases). This CDR3 is built from 13 residues. Germline assignment: CDR1 MNHNY and CDR2 SVGAGI (reference sequence). The V and J ends lost 5 bases and 4 bases respectively, with 12 bases between them. The CDR3 DNA reads as TGTGCCAGCAGTCAAACCCCGGGGTACGAGCAGTACTTC. This sequence encodes CASSQTPGYEQYF.

Concerning this clone itself: Within the sample, other DNA sequences also encode this same CDR3. The chain joins TRBV18 to TRBJ1-2; TRBD1 matches 7 bases. The CDR3 is 13 amino acids. V lost 3 bases, J lost 4 bases, and 2 bases stayed unmatched. Germline lookup yields CDR1 KGHSH and CDR2 LQKENI. CDR3 protein: CASSPDRSYGYTF. As DNA, the CDR3 is TGTGCCAGCTCACCGGACAGGTCCTATGGCTACACCTTC.

This chain uses TRBV6-4 with TRBJ2-2, with 8 bases aligning to TRBD1. V shed 9 bases and J 0 bases; nucleotides not matched to a gene: 9. The CDR3 covers 16 residues. The germline gives CDR1 MRHNA, CDR2 SNTAGT. As DNA, the CDR3 is TGTGCCAGTGGGTCTGGACAGGGCCCGAACACCGGGGAGCTGTTTTTT. It is translated as CASGSGQGPNTGELFF.

The gene calls are TRBV4-2 and TRBJ2-4, with 9 bases that match TRBD1. The CDR3 spans 15 residues. Unmatched junction bases numbered 7, after V lost 5 bases and J lost 5 bases. Per the germline V gene, CDR1 is LGHNA and CDR2 is YNFKEQ. The DNA for the CDR3 is TGTGCCAGCAGCTACCTCCGGACAGGGGAAAACATTCAGTACTTC. Translation: CASSYLRTGENIQYF.

The chain recombines TRBV5-1 with TRBJ2-2, with a weak D call TRBD2 (6 bases). Germline CDR1 is SGHRS and CDR2 is YFSETQ. The V end lost 4 bases, the J end lost 4 bases, and 14 bases lay between the germline ends. This CDR3 is built from 15 residues. The CDR3 sequence: CASSPEGPVTGELFF. The CDR3 nucleotides are TGCGCCAGCAGCCCGGAGGGTCCGGTCACCGGGGAGCTGTTTTTT.

V is TRBV7-9 and J is TRBJ2-1; a possible D gene is TRBD1 (6 bases). Trimming left V 7 bases short and J 3 bases short, with 10 bases between. The CDR3 sequence is 13 residues long. Germline-derived CDR1 and CDR2 are SEHNR and FQNEAQ (reference sequence). Here the CDR3 reads CASTKGVYNEQFF. Here the CDR3 DNA reads TGTGCCAGCACGAAGGGGGTCTACAATGAGCAGTTCTTC.

V is TRBV7-9 and J is TRBJ2-1; a possible D gene is TRBD1 (5 bases). The CDR3 is made up of 14 amino acids. The V end lost 2 bases, the J end lost 5 bases, and 10 bases lay between the germline ends. Germline V CDR1 and CDR2: SEHNR, FQNEAQ (reference sequence). The CDR3 protein is CASSLLDTHNEQFF. In nucleotides, the CDR3 is TGTGCCAGCAGCTTATTGGACACCCACAATGAGCAGTTCTTC. Full variable domain (outside the CDR3, taken from reference TRBV7-9 and TRBJ2-1): DTGVSQNPRHKITKRGQNVTFRCDPISEHNRLYWYRQTLGQGPEFLTYFQNEAQLEKSRLLSDRFSAERPKGSFSTLEIQRTEQGDSAMYLCASSLLDTHNEQFFGPGTRLTVL.

V and J are TRBV2 and TRBJ2-3; 8 bases are a match to TRBD2. CDR3 size: 15 residues. CDR1 is SNHLY and CDR2 is FYNNEI in the germline V gene. The J segment lost 2 bases and the V segment lost 7 bases, leaving 8 bases of the junction unmatched. The DNA for the CDR3 is TGTGCCAGCAATCTACTAGCGGAGTCCACAGATACGCAGTATTTT. Translating gives CASNLLAESTDTQYF.

The gene calls are TRBV2 and TRBJ2-1, with TRBD2 matching 14 bases. Germline V gene sequence: CDR1 SNHLY, CDR2 FYNNEI. V dropped 6 bases and J dropped 6; count of bases not matched to a gene: 7. The length of the CDR3 is 16 residues. Here the CDR3 DNA reads TGTGCCAGCAGGGGACTAGCGGGAGTTATAATCAATGAGCAGTTCTTC. Amino acids: CASRGLAGVIINEQFF.

The V and J genes are TRBV27 and TRBJ2-5; D might be TRBD1 or TRBD2, each matching 5 bases. Trimming pared 5 bases from V and 1 base from J, leaving 20 bases between. The length of the CDR3 is 17 residues. Germline V lookup: CDR1 MNHEY, CDR2 SMNVEV (reference sequence). The CDR3 DNA reads TGTGCCAGCAGTAGGCTCCGGGACGCTCAATCCCAAGAGACCCAGTACTTC. Translated, it gives CASSRLRDAQSQETQYF.

This sequence joins TRBV30 and TRBJ1-2, with D unclear. With 0 bases removed from V and 5 bases from J, the gap between germline ends came to 13 bases. Germline V gene data show CDR1 as GTSNPN and CDR2 as SVGIG (reference sequence). CDR3 length equals 14 residues. The CDR3 DNA follows: TGTGCCTGGAGTGTAGGCGGGTTCTTGTATGGCTACACCTTC. This sequence encodes CAWSVGGFLYGYTF.

The chain recombines TRBV30 with TRBJ2-5, with 7 bases fitting TRBD2. The CDR3 totals 15 residues. The V gene's germline CDR1 is GTSNPN and CDR2 SVGIG (reference sequence). The V gene end was trimmed by 1 base and the J gene end by 4 bases; junction bases not matched to a gene: 9. Here the CDR3 reads CAWSAPRGVGETQYF. In DNA, the CDR3 is TGTGCCTGGAGTGCACCCCGGGGGGTTGGAGAGACCCAGTACTTC. Full variable domain (missing parts from reference TRBV30 and TRBJ2-5): SQTIHQWPATLVQPVGSPLSLECTVEGTSNPNLYWYRQAAGRGLQLLFYSVGIGQISSEVPQNLSASRPQDRQFILSSKKLLLSDSGFYLCAWSAPRGVGETQYFGPGTRLLVL.

V and J are TRBV9 and TRBJ2-7; 9 bases are shared with TRBD1. This CDR3 is 16 amino acids long. V lost 9 bases and J lost 2; bases outside the gene matches: 15. Per germline, CDR1 SGDLS and CDR2 YYNGEE. CDR3 in amino acids: CATPGQGFRGAYEQYF. CDR3 nucleotides: TGTGCCACCCCGGGACAGGGTTTCCGAGGAGCCTACGAGCAGTACTTC.

The chain has TRBV2 and TRBJ2-5, with 9 bases identical to TRBD1. The CDR3 covers 14 residues. V was clipped by 6 bases and J by 9 bases; unmatched bases: 11. The germline V gene has CDR1 SNHLY and CDR2 FYNNEI. CDR3 DNA sequence: TGTGCCAGCAGGAACCGACAGGGGGTGAGCGCCCAGTACTTC. Translating gives CASRNRQGVSAQYF.

The chain uses TRBV19 and TRBJ2-7; no firm D call. The germline CDR1 and CDR2 sequences are LNHDA and SQIVND (reference sequence). Trimming took off 5 bases at V and 4 bases at J, with 12 bases between the two ends. The CDR3 has 13 amino acids. This CDR3 reads CASSPTLGYEQYF. Here the CDR3 DNA reads TGTGCCAGTAGTCCTACCTTGGGATACGAGCAGTACTTC.

CDR3 region: CASRIDRHYGYTF. The DNA of the CDR3 is TGTGCCAGCAGGATTGACAGGCACTATGGCTACACCTTC. The chain carries TRBV6-4 and TRBJ1-2, with D possibly matching TRBD1 (6 bases). The V end was cut by 6 bases, the J end by 3 bases, with 11 bases between. Germline V gene lookup returns CDR1 MRHNA and CDR2 SNTAGT. This CDR3 has 13 amino acids.

This chain joins TRBV5-4 and TRBJ2-7; D assignment may be TRBD1 or TRBD2 (5 bases each). Trimming removed 4 bases at V and 0 bases at J, with 11 bases between. Germline CDR1 reads SGHNT; CDR2 reads YYREEE (reference sequence). This CDR3 is built from 14 residues. The CDR3 DNA sequence: TGTGCCAGCAGCCCGGGACGGAGCTCCTACGAGCAGTACTTC. It encodes CASSPGRSSYEQYF.

This chain uses TRBV6-6 with TRBJ2-2; 8 positions agree with TRBD2. Looked up from germline, CDR1 is MNHNY and CDR2 is SVGAGI (reference sequence). CDR3 length: 14 residues. V gave up 6 bases and J gave up 3 bases; unmatched junction bases: 3. As DNA, the CDR3 is TGTGCCAGCAGACGTAGCGGGGACACCGGGGAGCTGTTTTTT. Protein product: CASRRSGDTGELFF.

The rearrangement joins TRBV28 to TRBJ2-3, with D possibly TRBD2 on 6 matching bases. The germline V and J ends were trimmed by 3 bases and 2 bases, with 12 bases remaining between them. This CDR3 spans 15 amino acids. Germline values: CDR1 MDHEN, CDR2 SYDVKM. The CDR3 protein is CASSFAGGVTDTQYF. The CDR3 nucleotides are TGTGCCAGCAGTTTTGCCGGCGGGGTCACAGATACGCAGTATTTT.